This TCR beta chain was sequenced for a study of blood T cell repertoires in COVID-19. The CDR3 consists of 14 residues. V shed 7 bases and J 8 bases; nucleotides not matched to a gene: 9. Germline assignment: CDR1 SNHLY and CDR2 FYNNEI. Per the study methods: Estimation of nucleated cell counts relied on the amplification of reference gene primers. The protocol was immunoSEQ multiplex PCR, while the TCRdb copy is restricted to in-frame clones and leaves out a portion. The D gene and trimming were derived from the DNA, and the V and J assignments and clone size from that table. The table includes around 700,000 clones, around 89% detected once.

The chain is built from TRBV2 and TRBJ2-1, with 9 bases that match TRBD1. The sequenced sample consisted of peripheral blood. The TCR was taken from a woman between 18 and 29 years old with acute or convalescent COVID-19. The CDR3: CASKGTGPGHEQFF. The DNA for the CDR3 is TGTGCCAGCAAGGGGACAGGGCCGGGACATGAGCAGTTCTTC.